The 24 T cell receptor beta chains below were found in one sample sequenced in a study of cytomegalovirus exposure and HLA in healthy donors. Researchers ran the PCR with 60 Vbeta and 13 Jbeta primers. Using immunoSEQ multiplex PCR, the repertoire was profiled, and TCRdb retains in-frame clones only, with some absent. The table has 40,000 to 45,000 clones, roughly half seen once. Sequenced: PBMCs. The receptors shown here come from a man between 60 and 75 years old in good health and CMV-seronegative.

Details on this clone: In the same sample, other DNA sequences code for this CDR3. The chain employs TRBV11-2 and TRBJ2-7, with a tentative D call TRBD1 (6 bases). The V gene lost 5 bases and the J gene lost 0 bases, with 14 bases spanning the gap. The length of the CDR3 is 15 residues. Per germline, CDR1 SGHAT and CDR2 FQNNGV. The CDR3 region is CASSPPGQSSYEQYF. The CDR3 region has the DNA TGTGCCAGCAGCCCGCCGGGACAAAGCTCCTACGAGCAGTACTTC.

The chain carries TRBV7-7 and TRBJ2-5, with 8 bases that match TRBD2. The CDR3 loop spans 14 amino acids. CDR1 is SSHAT, CDR2 FNYEAQ, per germline (reference sequence). Trimming at V came to 5 bases and at J to 5 bases, leaving 7 bases not matched to a gene. The CDR3 nucleotides read TGTGCCAGCAGCCTAACGCGGGGGGACGAGACCCAGTACTTC. It is translated as CASSLTRGDETQYF.

This clone was counted a few times. This chain connects TRBV9 to TRBJ2-2; no definite D call. Trimming shortened V by 5 bases and J by 6 bases, and 14 bases separated the two germline ends. The CDR3 has 14 residues. Germline V gives CDR1 SGDLS, CDR2 YYNGEE. The CDR3 loop reads CASRPQEAPGELFF. CDR3 in DNA: TGTGCCAGCAGACCCCAAGAGGCTCCCGGGGAGCTGTTTTTT.

This clone was observed a few times. This chain uses TRBV10-1 with TRBJ2-1; 7 bases match TRBD2. V dropped 0 bases and J dropped 8; count of bases not matched to a gene: 7. Germline V gene lookup returns CDR1 WNHNN and CDR2 SYGVQD (reference sequence). The CDR3 consists of 15 residues. In DNA form, the CDR3 reads TGCGCCAGCAGTGAGTCCGAGGCGGGAGCCCATGAGCAGTTCTTC. It yields the protein CASSESEAGAHEQFF.

The chain has TRBV5-1 and TRBJ1-2; D remains unclear. The germline V gene encodes CDR1 SGHRS and CDR2 YFSETQ. The CDR3 has 13 amino acids. The V gene lost 0 bases and the J gene lost 8 bases, with 11 bases spanning the gap. The CDR3 here is CASSLAGVQGYTF. The CDR3 nucleotides read TGCGCCAGCAGCTTGGCCGGGGTGCAGGGCTACACCTTC.

This chain uses TRBV9 with TRBJ1-2, with 7 nucleotides matching TRBD1. V lost 4 bases to trimming and J lost 2 bases; unmatched junction nucleotides: 11. Germline CDR1 is SGDLS and CDR2 is YYNGEE. This CDR3 spans 16 amino acids. CDR3 DNA sequence: TGTGCCAGCAGCTTTTTCGACAGGGTGAACAACTATGGCTACACCTTC. This translates into CASSFFDRVNNYGYTF.

This clone turned up a few times. The genes are TRBV7-7 and TRBJ2-5; 7 bases map to TRBD2. The J call may be incorrect, as the DNA end agrees better with TRBJ2-7. The germline CDR1 and CDR2 sequences are SSHAT and FNYEAQ (reference sequence). CDR3 length: 15 residues. The CDR3 reads CASSKGGGGSSEQYF. The CDR3 DNA reads TGTGCCAGCAGCAAAGGAGGTGGCGGGAGCTCCGAGCAGTACTTC.

This rearrangement joins TRBV5-1 to TRBJ2-5, with TRBD2 matching 7 bases. The junction had 1 base not matched to a gene; V was cut back by 4 bases and J by 1 base. The germline gives CDR1 SGHRS, CDR2 YFSETQ. CDR3 length equals 13 residues. The CDR3 is CASSAGVQETQYF. DNA for the CDR3: TGCGCCAGCAGCGCGGGGGTCCAAGAGACCCAGTACTTC.

V and J are TRBV5-3 and TRBJ2-5; TRBD1 agrees at 10 bases. TRBV5-3 is an ORF, and what it does is uncertain. The CDR3 spans 15 residues. V was clipped by 4 bases and J by 5 bases; unmatched bases: 8. CDR3 sequence reads: CARSGDRGPSETQYF. Written as DNA, the CDR3 is TGTGCCAGAAGCGGAGACAGGGGGCCGTCGGAGACCCAGTACTTC.

This clone was recorded only once. Germline is not matched at one junction end, which may reflect a read error. The rearrangement uses TRBV5-4 and TRBJ2-4; 13 nucleotides line up with TRBD2. CDR3 length equals 17 residues. Germline-derived CDR1 and CDR2 are SGHNT and YYREEE (reference sequence). The CDR3 here is CASSLAGLAGAQNIQYF. The CDR3 DNA follows: TGTGCCAGCAGCTTGGCCGGACTAGCGGGAGCCCAAAACATTCAGTACTTC. Together with reference TRBV5-4 and TRBJ2-4, the CDR3 gives the full variable domain: ETGVTQSPTHLIKTRGQQVTLRCSSQSGHNTVSWYQQALGQGPQFIFQYYREEENGRGNFPPRFSGLQFPNYSSELNVNALELDDSALYLCASSLAGLAGAQNIQYFGAGTRLSVL.

This chain connects TRBV5-1 to TRBJ1-1, with D perhaps matching TRBD1 (5 bases). Looked up from germline, CDR1 is SGHRS and CDR2 is YFSETQ. V dropped 3 bases and J dropped 1 base, with 10 bases sitting between them. The CDR3 is made up of 14 amino acids. For the CDR3, the DNA is TGCGCCAGCAGCTCACGGGGGGGGAACACTGAAGCTTTCTTT. Its protein product is CASSSRGGNTEAFF.

As concerns this clone: One end of the junction is discordant with germline, which a read error may explain. The CDR3 bases are TGTGCCAGCACCTTAAGAGACAGGAACTATGGCTACACCTTC. Its protein is CASTLRDRNYGYTF. The genes are TRBV7-2 and TRBJ1-2; a weak D match, TRBD1 (6 bases). CDR3 length: 14 amino acids. Germline V gene sequence: CDR1 SGHTA, CDR2 FQGNSA.

The chain has TRBV14 and TRBJ1-1; D gene uncertain. V lost 3 bases, J lost 2 bases, and 10 bases lay in between. The germline V gene has CDR1 SGHDN and CDR2 FVKESK. The CDR3 totals 14 residues. The CDR3 sequence is CASSQHLFNTEAFF. The DNA of the CDR3 is TGTGCCAGCAGCCAGCACCTATTCAACACTGAAGCTTTCTTT.

This chain links TRBV6-5 with TRBJ2-1; TRBD2 matches at 11 bases. The CDR3 has 14 residues. Germline V lookup: CDR1 MNHEY, CDR2 SVGAGI. J was trimmed by 6 bases and V by 2 bases; bases with no gene match: 0. The CDR3 DNA reads as TGTGCCAGCAGTTACGGGACTAGCGGCAATGAGCAGTTCTTC. This sequence encodes CASSYGTSGNEQFF.

This clone was counted only a few times. V gene TRBV20-1 combines with J gene TRBJ2-3; D may be TRBD2 (5 bases). The V gene's germline CDR1 is DFQATT and CDR2 SNEGSKA (reference sequence). The CDR3 length is 11 residues. The V gene lost 3 bases and the J gene lost 4 bases, with 5 bases spanning the gap. Here the CDR3 reads CSASSADTQYF. The CDR3 nucleotides read TGCAGTGCTAGTAGCGCAGATACGCAGTATTTT.

This clone was picked up a small number of times. The V gene is TRBV6-4, the J gene TRBJ2-1, with 7 bases that match TRBD2. V lost 3 bases, J lost 4 bases, and 6 bases stayed unmatched. The CDR3 covers 15 residues. CDR1 is MRHNA, CDR2 SNTAGT, per germline. The CDR3 nucleotides read TGTGCCAGCAGTGAAACGCCTAGCGGATACAATGAGCAGTTCTTC. Translating it yields CASSETPSGYNEQFF.

This clone has only one observation. This chain connects TRBV6-1 to TRBJ1-2, with D perhaps matching TRBD1 (6 bases). V dropped 2 bases and J dropped 8 bases, with 21 bases sitting between them. The CDR3 contains 16 residues. Per germline, CDR1 MNHNS and CDR2 SASEGT. The CDR3 spells CASSEWAGALTGGYTF. CDR3 coding DNA: TGTGCCAGCAGTGAATGGGCCGGGGCCCTAACAGGGGGCTACACCTTC.

V gene TRBV29-1 combines with J gene TRBJ2-3, with 8 bases identical to TRBD2. Germline CDR1 SQVTM, CDR2 ANQGSEA. The trim removed 3 bases at V and 3 bases at J, leaving 8 bases unmatched. This CDR3 comprises 15 residues. CDR3 sequence reads: CSVEEAGAGTDTQYF. CDR3 DNA: TGCAGCGTTGAGGAAGCGGGAGCGGGGACAGATACGCAGTATTTT.

This clone was counted a few times. This chain uses TRBV28 with TRBJ2-7; 7 bases agree with TRBD1. J gave up 9 bases and V 7 bases, and 6 bases lay outside the gene matches. Germline CDR1 is MDHEN and CDR2 is SYDVKM. The CDR3 sequence is 11 residues long. CDR3 loop: CASTDRVGQYF. CDR3 in DNA: TGTGCCAGCACAGACAGGGTTGGGCAGTACTTC.

This chain's CDR3 is CASSLGQLTDTQYF. CDR3 DNA: TGCGCCAGCAGCCTAGGACAGCTTACAGATACGCAGTATTTT. The V and J genes are TRBV5-1 and TRBJ2-3; possible D gene TRBD1, 6 bases. Trimming removed 4 bases at V and 3 bases at J, with 12 bases between. The length of the CDR3 is 14 residues. CDR1 is SGHRS, CDR2 YFSETQ, per germline.

The chain links TRBV11-1 to TRBJ2-7; D might be TRBD1 (6 bases). Germline V lookup: CDR1 SGHAT, CDR2 FQDESV (reference sequence). The V and J ends lost 3 bases and 5 bases respectively, with 17 bases between them. The CDR3 totals 15 residues. This chain's CDR3 is CASSLTGTPSHEQYF. The DNA for the CDR3 is TGTGCCAGCAGCTTGACCGGGACACCTTCCCACGAGCAGTACTTC.

This chain links TRBV5-1 with TRBJ2-1; a weak D match, TRBD1 (5 bases). The germline V and J ends were trimmed by 2 bases and 5 bases, with 11 bases remaining between them. CDR3 length equals 14 residues. The germline V gene has CDR1 SGHRS and CDR2 YFSETQ. In nucleotides, the CDR3 is TGCGCCAGCAGCTTAAAAGGGGCCCACAATGAGCAGTTCTTC. Its translation is CASSLKGAHNEQFF.

This clone was found a few times. The genes are TRBV7-2 and TRBJ2-6, with TRBD1 identical over 9 bases. Unmatched junction bases numbered 4, after V lost 5 bases and J lost 2 bases. This CDR3 has 16 residues. Germline V gives CDR1 SGHTA, CDR2 FQGNSA. Written as DNA, the CDR3 is TGTGCCAGCAGCCGGGACAGGGCCGCTGGGGCCAACGTCCTGACTTTC. This gives the protein CASSRDRAAGANVLTF.

This clone showed up just once. CDR3 nucleotides: TGTGCCAGCAGCCCGGCGGGGGGAAAAGGTGAGCAGTTCTTC. The encoded protein is CASSPAGGKGEQFF. This chain joins TRBV7-3 and TRBJ2-1; 8 bases are shared with TRBD2. This CDR3 has 14 amino acids. The germline V gene encodes CDR1 SGHTA and CDR2 FQGTGA. The junction had 9 bases not matched to a gene; V was cut back by 5 bases and J by 9 bases.